This passage covers 13 T cell receptor beta chains from one sample sequenced in a study of shared clonotypes between healthy human individuals. Measured with immunoSEQ multiplex PCR; TCRdb has only the in-frame clones, and not every one. This table holds approximately 640,000 clones, approximately 79% found once. Sample: memory CD4+ T cells sorted from blood. Subset here: CD45RA-negative fraction. The receptors shown here come from a woman in her twenties or thirties in good health.

The chain carries TRBV7-6 and TRBJ2-5; D is ambiguous. The germline V and J ends were trimmed by 1 base and 6 bases, with 3 bases remaining between them. The CDR3 runs 11 residues. CDR1 and CDR2 from the germline V gene are SGHVS and FNYEAQ. This CDR3 is CASSLGQTQYF. The CDR3 DNA is TGTGCCAGCAGCTTAGGGCAGACCCAGTACTTC.

V is TRBV6-6 and J is TRBJ2-7; 8 bases map to TRBD2. Germline CDR1 MNHNY, CDR2 SVGAGI (reference sequence). This CDR3 spans 14 amino acids. V dropped 5 bases and J dropped 2; count of bases not matched to a gene: 5. The CDR3 sequence: CASSRLAPTYEQYF. CDR3 in DNA: TGTGCCAGCAGTAGACTAGCGCCGACCTACGAGCAGTACTTC.

This chain links TRBV10-2 with TRBJ2-5, with D perhaps TRBD1 or TRBD2 (5 bases each). The CDR3 covers 13 residues. Looked up from germline, CDR1 is WSHSY and CDR2 is SAAADI. V gave up 0 bases and J gave up 9 bases, with 11 bases separating them. Here the CDR3 DNA reads TGCGCCAGCAGTGAGTCCAGGGAGTTGGCCCAGTACTTC. Amino acids: CASSESRELAQYF.

This chain joins TRBV4-1 and TRBJ1-5, with D possibly matching TRBD1 (6 bases). The V and J ends lost 1 base and 6 bases respectively, with 28 bases between them. The CDR3 has 20 residues. Germline V CDR1 and CDR2: MGHRA, YSYEKL. The CDR3 reads CASSQGSRGRGAPGAQPQHF. The CDR3 nucleotides are TGCGCCAGCAGCCAAGGAAGCCGGGGCAGGGGAGCACCTGGGGCTCAGCCCCAGCATTTT.

The chain recombines TRBV12-5 with TRBJ2-2, with TRBD2 matching 11 bases. Germline loops: CDR1 LGHNT, CDR2 FRNRAP. This CDR3 is 16 amino acids long. J gave up 5 bases and V 5 bases, and 7 bases lay outside the gene matches. The DNA of the CDR3 is TGTGCTAGTGGTCTGAGACTAGCGGGATTAACCGGGGAGCTGTTTTTT. This sequence encodes CASGLRLAGLTGELFF.

This rearrangement joins TRBV4-2 to TRBJ2-7; TRBD2 aligns across 7 bases. Trimming cost V 0 bases and J 3 bases; bases outside gene matches: 5. The CDR3 runs to 15 residues. CDR1 and CDR2 (germline): LGHNA, YNFKEQ. The CDR3 loop is CASSQDHSGIYEQYF. The CDR3 region has the DNA TGTGCCAGCAGCCAAGATCACAGCGGGATCTACGAGCAGTACTTC.

This clone was seen just once. This chain uses TRBV4-1 with TRBJ2-7, with D possibly matching TRBD2 (6 bases). There are 17 residues in the CDR3. V lost 0 bases and J 6 bases, leaving 21 bases between the germline ends. The V gene's germline CDR1 is MGHRA and CDR2 YSYEKL. DNA of the CDR3: TGCGCCAGCAGCCAAGATGCAGGTCGGGGGAGAATAGGCGAGCAGTACTTC. Translation: CASSQDAGRGRIGEQYF.

This chain connects TRBV19 to TRBJ1-4; TRBD1 is a possible D gene (5 bases). V was shortened by 3 bases and J by 8 bases, with 19 bases between the two germline ends. The length of the CDR3 is 16 residues. From germline, CDR1 is LNHDA and CDR2 SQIVND (reference sequence). This CDR3 reads CASSIGGAPEAEKLFF. The DNA of the CDR3 is TGTGCCAGTAGTATTGGTGGGGCCCCGGAGGCCGAAAAACTGTTTTTT. Variable domain in full (rest from reference TRBV19 and TRBJ1-4): DGGITQSPKYLFRKEGQNVTLSCEQNLNHDAMYWYRQDPGQGLRLIYYSQIVNDFQKGDIAEGYSVSREKKESFPLTVTSAQKNPTAFYLCASSIGGAPEAEKLFFGSGTQLSVL.

This rearrangement joins TRBV5-1 to TRBJ2-1, with TRBD1 matching over 8 bases. The CDR3 consists of 15 residues. The germline gives CDR1 SGHRS, CDR2 YFSETQ. V was clipped by 1 base and J by 2 bases; unmatched bases: 2. The CDR3 DNA reads TGCGCCAGCAGCTTGTCAGGGGGCCCCTACAATGAGCAGTTCTTC. Protein product: CASSLSGGPYNEQFF.

V gene TRBV11-2 combines with J gene TRBJ2-5; 9 bases are a match to TRBD1. Per the germline V gene, CDR1 is SGHAT and CDR2 is FQNNGV. The CDR3 consists of 16 residues. Trimming took 5 bases from V and 3 from J; bases not matched to a gene: 10. The CDR3 region is CASSRLPGTGKETQYF. Written as DNA, the CDR3 is TGTGCCAGCAGCCGATTGCCCGGGACAGGGAAAGAGACCCAGTACTTC.

The chain joins TRBV7-8 to TRBJ2-5; possibly TRBD2 for D (6 bases). CDR1 is SGHVS and CDR2 is FQNEAQ in the germline V gene. Trimming removed 4 bases at V and 2 bases at J, with 11 bases between. The CDR3 runs 14 residues. CDR3 sequence: CASSSGTGQETQYF. The DNA of the CDR3 is TGTGCCAGCAGCTCGGGGACTGGGCAAGAGACCCAGTACTTC.

This chain connects TRBV19 to TRBJ2-1; 12 nucleotides agree with TRBD2. After removal of 5 bases from V and 9 bases from J, the junction contained 8 bases not matched to a gene. The CDR3 consists of 15 residues. The V gene's germline CDR1 is LNHDA and CDR2 SQIVND (reference sequence). The chain's CDR3 is CASSERLAGEVEQFF. The CDR3 DNA reads as TGTGCCAGTAGTGAGAGACTAGCGGGAGAGGTTGAGCAGTTCTTC.

The chain is built from TRBV7-3 and TRBJ2-1, with D perhaps TRBD1 (5 bases). V was clipped by 3 bases and J by 5 bases, with 14 bases between them. The CDR3 runs 15 residues. Germline CDR1 and CDR2: SGHTA and FQGTGA. The CDR3 sequence: CASSLGLHTDNEQFF. The CDR3 region has the DNA TGTGCCAGCAGCTTGGGGCTACATACTGACAATGAGCAGTTCTTC. The full variable domain, in which reference TRBV7-3 and TRBJ2-1 provide the parts outside the CDR3, is GAGVSQTPSNKVTEKGKYVELRCDPISGHTALYWYRQSLGQGPEFLIYFQGTGAADDSGLPNDRFFAVRPEGSVSTLKIQRTERGDSAVYLCASSLGLHTDNEQFFGPGTRLTVL.